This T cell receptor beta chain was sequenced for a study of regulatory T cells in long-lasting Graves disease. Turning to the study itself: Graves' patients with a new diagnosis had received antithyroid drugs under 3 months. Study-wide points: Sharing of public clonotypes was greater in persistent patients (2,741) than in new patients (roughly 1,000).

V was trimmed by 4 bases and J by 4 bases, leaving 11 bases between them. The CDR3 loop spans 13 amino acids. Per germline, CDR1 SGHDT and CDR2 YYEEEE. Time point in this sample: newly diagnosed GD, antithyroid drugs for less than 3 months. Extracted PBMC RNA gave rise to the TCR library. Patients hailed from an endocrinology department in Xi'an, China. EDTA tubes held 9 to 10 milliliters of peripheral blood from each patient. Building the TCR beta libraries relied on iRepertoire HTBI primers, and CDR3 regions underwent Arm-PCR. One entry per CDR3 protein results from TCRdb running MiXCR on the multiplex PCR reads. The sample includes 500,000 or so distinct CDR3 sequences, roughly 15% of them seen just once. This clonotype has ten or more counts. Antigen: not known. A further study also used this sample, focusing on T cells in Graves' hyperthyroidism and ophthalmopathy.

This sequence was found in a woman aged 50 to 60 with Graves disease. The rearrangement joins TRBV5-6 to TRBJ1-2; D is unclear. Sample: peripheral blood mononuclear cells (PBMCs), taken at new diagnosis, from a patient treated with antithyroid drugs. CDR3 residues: CASSPGGPYGYTF. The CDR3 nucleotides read TGTGCCAGCAGCCCAGGAGGGCCCTATGGCTACACCTTC.